Listed below are T cell receptor beta chains from one sample, sequenced in a study of blood T cells in healthy people across ages. TCRdb reanalysed the 5' RACE reads using MiXCR and keeps one entry per CDR3 protein. Among about 830,000 distinct CDR3 sequences listed, around 68% were seen once. The source material was blood. These TCRs come from a man aged 25 to 45 in good health. CDR3s include the opening cysteine and the closing phenylalanine or tryptophan. The D gene is left open where the match is weak. Size tells how often a clone was seen (once, few, many) or the class of an expanded clone, and some rows leave it out.

>-|TRBV10-3|-|TRBJ2-3
TGTGCCATCAGTGAGTCTCGGACAGATACGCAGTATTTT
CAISESRTDTQYF
>-|TRBV4-3|-|TRBJ2-3
TGTGCCAGCAGCCAAGGGGGGGGGCCTACAGATACGCAGTATTTT
CASSQGGGPTDTQYF
>-|TRBV29-1|-|TRBJ1-1
TGCAGCGTTGTATTGGGGGTCGGCACTGAAGCTTTCTTT
CSVVLGVGTEAFF
>TRBD1|TRBV7-9|once|TRBJ2-5
TGTGCCAGCAGCGCGGGACAGGGATTCAGAGAGACCCAGTACTTC
CASSAGQGFRETQYF
>-|TRBV14|-|TRBJ2-1
TGTGCCAGCAGCCAAGAGAGGGGTCAGACAGTATACAATGAGCAGTTCTTC
CASSQERGQTVYNEQFF
>-|TRBV7-3|-|TRBJ1-2
TGTGCCAGCAGCCCGATTCACGGGACGAACTATGGCTACACCTTC
CASSPIHGTNYGYTF
>TRBD2|TRBV6-5|-|TRBJ2-7
TGTGCCAGCAGTTACGTGGCGGGGGTGTCCTACGAGCAGTACTTC
CASSYVAGVSYEQYF
>-|TRBV4-3|few|TRBJ2-1
TGCGCCAGCAGCCAAGATGATCTGCAACACAATGAGCAGTTCTTC
CASSQDDLQHNEQFF
>-|TRBV20-1|many|TRBJ2-3
TGCAGTGCTGGTCTTGGAGGGGGGTACGTCACAGATACGCAGTATTTT
CSAGLGGGYVTDTQYF
>-|TRBV20-1|-|TRBJ2-1
TGCAGTGCGGACCCGGGACCCCCGACGGGCTACAATGAGCAGTTCTTC
CSADPGPPTGYNEQFF
>-|TRBV6-2/TRBV6-3|-|TRBJ2-1
TGTGCCAGCAGTTATCCCGGGACTCCCCGGTTCTTC
CASSYPGTPRFF
>-|TRBV4-3|-|TRBJ2-5
TGCGCCAGCAGCCAAGATTACACCGAAGAGACCCAGTACTTC
CASSQDYTEETQYF
>-|TRBV13|few|TRBJ2-5
TGTGCCAGCAGCTTAGGTCGGTACCAAGAGACCCAGTACTTC
CASSLGRYQETQYF
>TRBD1|TRBV20-1|-|TRBJ1-2
TGCAGTGCTAGACAGACAGGGAGTGGAGGCTACACCTTC
CSARQTGSGGYTF
>-|TRBV30|few|TRBJ2-1
TGTGCCTGGAGTAGGCTTGAGCAGTTCTTC
CAWSRLEQFF
>-|TRBV6-5|-|TRBJ1-1
TGTGCCAGCACCGACGAAAGGGCTGAAGCTTTCTTT
CASTDERAEAFF
>-|TRBV7-3|-|TRBJ1-2
TGTGCCAGCAGCTCAGATCCTCTACGACAGGCGCCATATGGCTACACCTTC
CASSSDPLRQAPYGYTF
>TRBD2|TRBV4-3|few|TRBJ2-2
TGCGCCAGCAGCCAAAGCCGGGGGGGAGACACCGGGGAGCTGTTTTTT
CASSQSRGGDTGELFF
>TRBD1|TRBV5-1|-|TRBJ2-1
TGCGCCAGCAGCGCCTCCGGGACAGGGGGCGGGGAGCAGTTCTTC
CASSASGTGGGEQFF
>-|TRBV6-4|few|TRBJ2-3
TGTGCCAGCAGTGAACGGTCGTATTGGACAGATACGCAGTATTTT
CASSERSYWTDTQYF
>-|TRBV7-8|few|TRBJ2-5
TGTGCCAGCAGTCAGTACCAAGAGACCCAGTACTTC
CASSQYQETQYF
>-|TRBV28|few|TRBJ2-3
TGTGCCAGCAGAACCCCGGGGGCCCGTAGCACAGATACGCAGTATTTT
CASRTPGARSTDTQYF
>TRBD1|TRBV7-6|once|TRBJ1-2
TGTGCCAGCAGCCCCAGAGGCCGGGACAGGGGATCGCACTTTGGCTACACCTTC
CASSPRGRDRGSHFGYTF
>TRBD1|TRBV20-1|-|TRBJ2-3
TGCAGTGCTAGAGACCAAACACAGGGGGATACGCAGTATTTT
CSARDQTQGDTQYF
>-|TRBV6-5|-|TRBJ1-1
TGTGCCAGCAGTTACCGCGGGCGGGGAAACACTGAAGCTTTCTTT
CASSYRGRGNTEAFF
>TRBD1|TRBV4-3|many|TRBJ2-7
TGCGCCAGCAGCCAGGAGGTACAGGGGCGAGAGCAGTACTTC
CASSQEVQGREQYF
>-|TRBV7-2|-|TRBJ1-2
TGTGCCAGCAGCTTACAGGGGGGCTACACCTTC
CASSLQGGYTF
>-|TRBV12-3/TRBV12-4|-|TRBJ2-7
TGTGCCAGCAGTTTTGAAGGGCCCGAGCAGTACTTC
CASSFEGPEQYF
>-|TRBV9|-|TRBJ2-2
TGTGCCAGCAGCCCCATCCGGACCGGGGAGCTGTTTTTT
CASSPIRTGELFF
>-|TRBV10-3|-|TRBJ2-7
TGTGCCATCACCGGCGGCAACTACGAGCAGTACTTC
CAITGGNYEQYF
>-|TRBV12-3/TRBV12-4|few|TRBJ2-1
TGTGCCAGCAGTTTTTCCGACTCCGGGGTCGATGAGCAGTTCTTC
CASSFSDSGVDEQFF
>TRBD1|TRBV29-1|-|TRBJ1-4
TGCAGCGTTGAAGTCTCGGGACAGCCTAATGAAAAACTGTTTTTT
CSVEVSGQPNEKLFF
>TRBD1|TRBV2|few|TRBJ2-1
TGTGCCAGCAGTGTAAACAGGGGTAATGAGCAGTTCTTC
CASSVNRGNEQFF
>-|TRBV29-1|few|TRBJ1-2
TGCAGCGTTGAACCAACTAACTATGGCTACACCTTC
CSVEPTNYGYTF
>-|TRBV29-1|once|TRBJ2-1
TGCAGCGGAAGCGGGCGGGACGCAACAAGCTCCTACAATGAGCAGTTCTTC
CSGSGRDATSSYNEQFF
>-|TRBV20-1|few|TRBJ2-4
TGCAGTGCTAGAGATTTCCGGGGAAACATTCAGTACTTC
CSARDFRGNIQYF
>-|TRBV3-1|-|TRBJ1-6
TGTGCCAGCAGCCCCACCCGGGGGCCTCCGGGTTCACCCCTCCACTTT
CASSPTRGPPGSPLHF
>TRBD1|TRBV6-6|-|TRBJ1-2
TGTGCCAGCAGCACACGGACAGGAACGAGGGCCTATGGCTACACCTTC
CASSTRTGTRAYGYTF
>TRBD2|TRBV6-6|-|TRBJ2-7
TGTGCCAGCAGCGTCATCGGGACTAGCGGCTACGAGCAGTACTTC
CASSVIGTSGYEQYF
>TRBD1|TRBV29-1|-|TRBJ2-6
TGCAGCGTTGAAGCACGCGGCTGGGACAGGGTAGGGTCTGGGGCCAACGTCCTGACTTTC
CSVEARGWDRVGSGANVLTF